Presented here are 16 T cell receptor beta chains from one specimen sequenced in a study of T cell repertoires in cytomegalovirus infection. TCRdb itself ran the reads through MiXCR, one entry per CDR3 protein. Here the sample spans under 120,000 distinct CDR3 sequences, roughly 39% being singletons. These receptors' antigens are unknown. The material sequenced was CD8+ T cells from cultured PBMCs, taken from culture after CMV antigen stimulation. The receptor source for this set is a human donor in good health (CMV status not recorded). Some clones in this sample may be carry-over from other donors' samples.

The chain is built from TRBV9 and TRBJ2-6, with D hard to call. The V and J ends lost 0 bases and 0 bases respectively, with 10 bases between them. The CDR3 is 17 residues long. Per germline, CDR1 SGDLS and CDR2 YYNGEE. The CDR3 DNA is TGTGCCAGCAGCGTAGCCATATCATTCTCTGGGGCCAACGTCCTGACTTTC. It codes for CASSVAISFSGANVLTF.

The table lists this clonotype with many counts. The CDR3 region has the DNA TGTGCCAGCAGCAGCCGGGACCGACCCCTGGAGCAGTACTTC. Translating gives CASSSRDRPLEQYF. The chain has TRBV4-2 and TRBJ2-7; D possibly matches TRBD1 or TRBD2 (5 bases each). Germline V gene lookup returns CDR1 LGHNA and CDR2 YNFKEQ. V was clipped by 5 bases and J by 7 bases, with 18 bases between them. The CDR3 has 14 residues.

This chain uses TRBV7-4 with TRBJ1-1; D call uncertain. V lost 0 bases to trimming and J lost 5 bases, with 4 bases between them. CDR1 is SGHVT, CDR2 SQSDAQ, per germline. This CDR3 contains 12 residues. CDR3 nucleotide sequence: TGTGCCAGCAGCTTAGCGGAGACTGAAGCTTTCTTT. As protein: CASSLAETEAFF.

V is TRBV9 and J is TRBJ2-2; D possibly corresponds to TRBD1 (6 bases). Trimming shortened V by 3 bases and J by 4 bases, and 16 bases separated the two germline ends. Germline CDR1 SGDLS, CDR2 YYNGEE. The CDR3 totals 16 residues. The CDR3 nucleotides are TGTGCCAGCAGCGGAAACTCAGGGGATGGCACCGGGGAGCTGTTTTTT. Translated: CASSGNSGDGTGELFF.

The gene calls are TRBV19 and TRBJ2-1; 8 bases fit TRBD1. This CDR3 has 15 residues. Germline-derived CDR1 and CDR2 are LNHDA and SQIVND (reference sequence). Germline trimming cut 3 bases from V and 6 bases from J; bases unmatched to any gene: 7. CDR3 sequence reads: CASSIFQGAGNEQFF. The CDR3, as DNA: TGTGCCAGTAGTATTTTTCAGGGGGCCGGCAATGAGCAGTTCTTC.

The chain has TRBV12-3 or TRBV12-4 and TRBJ1-2; D is unresolved. CDR3 length equals 13 residues. Trimming cost V 3 bases and J 7 bases, with 12 bases left between them. This chain's CDR3 is CASSFRRNGGYTF. For the CDR3, the DNA is TGTGCCAGCAGTTTCCGACGGAACGGTGGCTACACCTTC.

The chain carries TRBV7-9 and TRBJ2-2, with D uncertain. With 5 bases removed from V and 3 bases from J, the gap between germline ends came to 7 bases. The CDR3 has 13 residues. Germline V CDR1 and CDR2: SEHNR, FQNEAQ (reference sequence). CDR3 amino acids: CASSPSHTGELFF. CDR3 in DNA: TGTGCCAGCAGCCCCAGCCACACCGGGGAGCTGTTTTTT. Full variable domain (missing parts from reference TRBV7-9 and TRBJ2-2): DTGVSQNPRHKITKRGQNVTFRCDPISEHNRLYWYRQTLGQGPEFLTYFQNEAQLEKSRLLSDRFSAERPKGSFSTLEIQRTEQGDSAMYLCASSPSHTGELFFGEGSRLTVL.

The V call is TRBV7-9, the J call TRBJ2-7; possibly TRBD2 for D (6 bases). Germline CDR1 and CDR2: SEHNR and FQNEAQ (reference sequence). Trimming removed 8 bases from V and 7 bases from J, with 18 bases in between. The CDR3 loop spans 13 amino acids. The CDR3 nucleotides read TGTGCCAGCGCCCTGGGGGGTTTTGGTGAGCAGTACTTC. This encodes CASALGGFGEQYF. Full variable domain (missing parts from reference TRBV7-9 and TRBJ2-7): DTGVSQNPRHKITKRGQNVTFRCDPISEHNRLYWYRQTLGQGPEFLTYFQNEAQLEKSRLLSDRFSAERPKGSFSTLEIQRTEQGDSAMYLCASALGGFGEQYFGPGTRLTVT.

CDR3 in amino acids: CASSSPLASGVSETQYF. In DNA form, the CDR3 reads TGTGCCAGCAGCTCGCCTTTGGCTAGCGGGGTTAGTGAGACCCAGTACTTC. The chain carries TRBV7-9 and TRBJ2-5; TRBD2 matches 9 bases. This CDR3 region has 17 residues. CDR1 is SEHNR, CDR2 FQNEAQ, per germline (reference sequence). V dropped 4 bases and J dropped 5; count of bases not matched to a gene: 14.

V gene TRBV7-9 combines with J gene TRBJ2-3; 12 bases are shared with TRBD2. Germline CDR1 is SEHNR and CDR2 is FQNEAQ (reference sequence). Trimming removed 2 bases from V and 1 base from J; junction bases left unmatched: 1. The CDR3 sequence is 16 residues long. Here the CDR3 DNA reads TGTGCCAGCAGCTTAAGACTAGCGGGGGGCACAGATACGCAGTATTTT. Amino acid sequence: CASSLRLAGGTDTQYF.

The V call is TRBV27, the J call TRBJ2-1, with no clear D. V was trimmed by 5 bases and J by 6 bases, leaving 8 bases between them. Germline V gene data show CDR1 as MNHEY and CDR2 as SMNVEV (reference sequence). The CDR3 is 12 amino acids. CDR3 coding DNA: TGTGCCAGCAGTCCGGATCTCAATGAGCAGTTCTTC. It translates to CASSPDLNEQFF.

CDR3 sequence reads: CASSFLGQSYGYTF. CDR3 DNA: TGTGCCAGCAGTTTCCTAGGACAGTCCTATGGCTACACCTTC. The genes are TRBV27 and TRBJ1-2; D might be TRBD1 (6 bases). V lost 3 bases and J lost 4, with 12 bases in between. This CDR3 spans 14 amino acids. Germline V CDR1 and CDR2: MNHEY, SMNVEV (reference sequence).

This clonotype appeared once. The chain's CDR3 is CASSQDDPRSSYEQYF. CDR3 nucleotides: TGTGCCAGCAGCCAAGACGACCCGAGGAGCTCCTACGAGCAGTACTTC. The chain employs TRBV3-1 and TRBJ2-7, with D uncertain. Trimming took off 0 bases at V and 0 bases at J, with 12 bases between the two ends. Germline CDR1 and CDR2: LGHDT and YNNKEL (reference sequence). The CDR3 length is 16 residues.

The chain couples TRBV24-1 to TRBJ2-5; D possibly corresponds to TRBD2 (6 bases). The CDR3 has 14 residues. Trimming removed 1 base at V and 5 bases at J, with 10 bases between. Per germline, CDR1 KGHDR and CDR2 SFDVKD. The CDR3 DNA is TGTGCCACCAGTGATTTTGGCGGGAATGAGACCCAGTACTTC. Translation gives CATSDFGGNETQYF.

The chain is built from TRBV6-1 and TRBJ2-1; D uncertain. CDR1 MNHNS and CDR2 SASEGT come from the germline V gene. The V gene lost 6 bases and the J gene lost 5 bases, with 11 bases spanning the gap. CDR3 length: 13 amino acids. CDR3 amino acids: CASSLIQHNEQFF. CDR3 DNA sequence: TGTGCCAGCAGCCTTATACAGCACAATGAGCAGTTCTTC.

The chain links TRBV4-1 to TRBJ2-1, with a tentative D call TRBD2 (6 bases). Trimming pared 5 bases from V and 1 base from J, leaving 24 bases between. CDR1 and CDR2 from the germline V gene are MGHRA and YSYEKL. The CDR3 runs 19 residues. As DNA, the CDR3 is TGCGCCAGCAGCGGAAGGGTGGTAGCGGAGGTGGGGTCCTACAATGAGCAGTTCTTC. Amino acid sequence: CASSGRVVAEVGSYNEQFF.